Below are 15 T cell receptor beta chains sequenced from a single sample in a study of low-dose radiotherapy and immunotherapy resistance in tumors. First-strand cDNA relied on TRAV- and TRBV-specific primers spanning alpha and beta chains. The authors ran around 19 PCR cycles to amplify TCRs with a constant-region primer and V-primer adapter. TCRdb fed the reads into MiXCR, producing one record per CDR3 protein. The sample shows around 76,000 distinct CDR3 sequences, less than 35% of them seen only once. Time point in this sample: before trial treatment. The starting material was PBMCs, obtained before treatment. These receptors came from a female donor with ovarian cancer.

At least ten counts were recorded for this clonotype. The chain combines TRBV12-5 with TRBJ2-1, with D possibly matching TRBD1 (5 bases). CDR1 LGHNT and CDR2 FRNRAP come from the germline V gene. The CDR3 is 15 amino acids. Trimming cost V 4 bases and J 7 bases, with 17 bases left between them. For the CDR3, the DNA is TGTGCTAGTGGTTCCGGACAAAGGCCAGGGAATGAGCAGTTCTTC. Translated, it gives CASGSGQRPGNEQFF.

In the case of this clonotype: Since a far larger clone is one base different, this is likely a read error. The V and J genes are TRBV3-1 and TRBJ2-7; 11 nucleotides line up with TRBD2. CDR3 length: 17 residues. From germline, CDR1 is LGHDT and CDR2 YNNKEL (reference sequence). V was clipped by 2 bases and J by 7 bases; unmatched bases: 13. The CDR3 protein is CASSQKASGGRGDEQYF. CDR3 DNA: TGTGCCAGCAGCCAAAAGGCTAGCGGGGGGCGGGGCGATGAGCAGTACTTC.

This clonotype was observed at least ten times. The germline gene is not matched at one end of the junction; a read error may be the cause. The chain uses TRBV18 and TRBJ1-1, with a tentative D call TRBD1 (5 bases). Looked up from germline, CDR1 is KGHSH and CDR2 is LQKENI. CDR3 size: 13 residues. The DNA for the CDR3 is TGTGCCATCTCAAGCAGGGTGAACACTGAAGCTTTCTTT. Encoded protein: CAISSRVNTEAFF. Variable domain in full (rest from reference TRBV18 and TRBJ1-1): NAGVMQNPRHLVRRRGQEARLRCSPMKGHSHVYWYRQLPEEGLKFMVYLQKENIIDESGMPKERFSAEFPKEGPSILRIQQVVRGDSAAYFCAISSRVNTEAFFGQGTRLTVV.

This clonotype was counted ten times or more. The chain links TRBV11-2 to TRBJ1-1, with no clear D. The CDR3 has 14 residues. Looked up from germline, CDR1 is SGHAT and CDR2 is FQNNGV. Trimming took 5 bases from V and 1 from J, leaving 11 bases between them. The CDR3 DNA reads as TGTGCCAGCAGCGTTACCTTAGCGAACACTGAAGCTTTCTTT. It codes for CASSVTLANTEAFF.

Comment on this clonotype: This likely reflects a read error, since a far larger clone is one base away. The V gene is TRBV7-2, the J gene TRBJ2-1; 12 positions match TRBD2. The ends lost 0 bases at V and 13 bases at J; junction bases unmatched: 16. This CDR3 is built from 18 residues. CDR1 SGHTA and CDR2 FQGNSA come from the germline V gene. In DNA form, the CDR3 reads TGTGCCAGCAGCTTAGCGGCTAGCGGGAGGGCCTGGCAAGAGACCCAGTTCTTC. This gives the protein CASSLAASGRAWQETQFF.

The table lists this clonotype with many counts. The J gene is TRBJ2-3, the V gene TRBV7-8, with D tentatively TRBD1 (7 bases). Germline CDR1 is SGHVS and CDR2 is FQNEAQ. CDR3 length equals 19 residues. With 1 base removed from V and 2 bases from J, the gap between germline ends came to 22 bases. The CDR3 loop reads CASSLGQGGAHINTDTQYF. In DNA, the CDR3 is TGTGCCAGCAGCTTAGGTCAGGGGGGAGCGCATATTAACACAGATACGCAGTATTTT.

Worth noting for this clonotype: It differs at one base from a far larger clone, so likely a read error. V gene TRBV2 combines with J gene TRBJ2-5; the D gene could be TRBD1 or TRBD2 (5 bases each). The CDR3 has 15 residues. Germline V gene lookup returns CDR1 SNHLY and CDR2 FYNNEI. V lost 4 bases and J lost 11, with 23 bases in between. For the CDR3, the DNA is TGTGCCAGCAGTGGAGGGGAACTAGGGAGAGGTGAGCAGTACTTC. Its translation is CASSGGELGRGEQYF.

This clonotype was detected ten times or more. The chain carries TRBV28 and TRBJ2-6; no firm D call. V dropped 1 base and J dropped 0 bases, with 16 bases sitting between them. The germline V gene has CDR1 MDHEN and CDR2 SYDVKM. CDR3 length: 19 amino acids. CDR3 protein: CASSLYLAQSSSGANVLTF. CDR3 sequence (DNA): TGTGCCAGCAGTTTATACCTCGCACAGAGCAGCTCTGGGGCCAACGTCCTGACTTTC. Based on the CDR3 plus reference TRBV28 and TRBJ2-6, the full variable domain is DVKVTQSSRYLVKRTGEKVFLECVQDMDHENMFWYRQDPGLGLRLIYFSYDVKMKEKGDIPEGYSVSREKKERFSLILESASTNQTSMYLCASSLYLAQSSSGANVLTFGAGSRLTVL.

In this sample, this clonotype turned up many times. The rearrangement links TRBV10-3 to TRBJ2-3; possible D gene TRBD2, 5 bases. The CDR3 extends over 15 amino acids. The V gene lost 0 bases and the J gene lost 4 bases, with 11 bases spanning the gap. The germline V gene encodes CDR1 ENHRY and CDR2 SYGVKD. The CDR3 DNA reads TGTGCCATCAGTGAGTCGAACCTAGCCGCAGATACGCAGTATTTT. It is translated as CAISESNLAADTQYF.

The chain uses TRBV25-1 and TRBJ1-2; D uncertain. Germline CDR1 and CDR2: MGHDK and SYGVNS. The length of the CDR3 is 13 residues. Trimming shortened V by 2 bases and J by 11 bases, and 15 bases separated the two germline ends. This CDR3 reads CASSEKAMGGYTF. The CDR3 coding sequence is TGTGCCAGCAGTGAAAAGGCAATGGGAGGGTACACCTTC.

This clonotype has a count of ten or more. The CDR3 DNA reads TGCAGTGCTAGGATCGATAGTTATCCTAATTCACCCCTCCACTTT. It specifies CSARIDSYPNSPLHF. The rearrangement joins TRBV20-1 to TRBJ1-6; D is undetermined. V was pared by 3 bases and J by 6 bases, with 15 bases between. This CDR3 comprises 15 residues. The germline gives CDR1 DFQATT, CDR2 SNEGSKA (reference sequence).

This clonotype appeared many times. The rearrangement links TRBV29-1 to TRBJ2-7; possible D gene TRBD2, 8 bases. Germline V lookup: CDR1 SQVTM, CDR2 ANQGSEA. CDR3 length: 15 residues. V dropped 6 bases and J dropped 6 bases, with 24 bases sitting between them. This CDR3 reads CSVRDSSGMDSEQYF. CDR3 coding DNA: TGCAGCGTGCGGGACAGTAGCGGGATGGACTCCGAGCAGTACTTC.

The table lists this clonotype with a few counts. This chain joins TRBV2 and TRBJ2-1; D gene uncertain. The V gene lost 4 bases and the J gene lost 9 bases, with 13 bases spanning the gap. Per the germline V gene, CDR1 is SNHLY and CDR2 is FYNNEI. The CDR3 length is 13 residues. CDR3 in amino acids: CASSAARWSEQFF. CDR3 coding DNA: TGTGCCAGCAGTGCCGCCAGATGGTCTGAGCAGTTCTTC.

This clonotype was observed at least ten times. This chain uses TRBV7-8 with TRBJ2-7, with 7 bases lining up with TRBD2. This CDR3 contains 13 residues. Trimming took 5 bases from V and 7 from J; bases not matched to a gene: 8. Germline V gene lookup returns CDR1 SGHVS and CDR2 FQNEAQ. CDR3: CASSGDGAGEQYF. CDR3 sequence (DNA): TGTGCCAGCAGCGGGGACGGAGCGGGGGAGCAGTACTTC.

V is TRBV13 and J is TRBJ2-1; 11 nucleotides line up with TRBD2. From germline, CDR1 is PRHDT and CDR2 FYEKMQ (reference sequence). The CDR3 runs to 15 residues. V lost 1 base to trimming and J lost 5 bases; unmatched junction nucleotides: 1. The CDR3 bases are TGTGCCAGCAGCTTAGAACTAGCGGGAGACAATGAGCAGTTCTTC. Its translation: CASSLELAGDNEQFF.